One sample yielded the 25 T cell receptor beta chains listed below, sequenced in a study of graft-versus-host responses after intestinal transplantation. Clones were read by immunoSEQ multiplex PCR, and TCRdb kept only the in-frame ones, dropping some. The table lists more than 12,000 clones, 33% of them singletons. Sequenced material: alloreactive CD4+ T cells from a mixed lymphocyte reaction culture, taken before intestinal transplant. Described subset: CFSE-low proliferating T cells sorted from roughly 6-day pre-transplant mixed lymphocyte reaction (GvH or HvG direction). Receptors originate from a human patient who received an intestinal transplant.

V usage is TRBV5-4 and J usage is TRBJ2-3, with TRBD2 matching 11 bases. CDR1 and CDR2 from the germline V gene are SGHNT and YYREEE (reference sequence). The CDR3 sequence is 17 residues long. V was clipped by 4 bases and J by 0 bases; unmatched bases: 7. This CDR3 reads CASSQKRTSGSTDTQYF. The CDR3 nucleotides are TGTGCCAGCAGCCAAAAAAGGACTAGCGGGAGCACAGATACGCAGTATTTT.

The table lists this clone with a few counts. This chain uses TRBV6-1 with TRBJ1-2; weak D call: TRBD1 (6 bases). The germline CDR1 and CDR2 sequences are MNHNS and SASEGT. V was pared by 7 bases and J by 5 bases, with 17 bases between. The CDR3 has 14 amino acids. The CDR3 region has the DNA TGTGCCAGCAACTCTGGTGGGGGGGCGTATGGCTACACCTTC. Translated, it gives CASNSGGGAYGYTF.

This clone is categorized as medium-sized. The chain employs TRBV19 and TRBJ1-5; TRBD1 aligns across 8 bases. Germline V CDR1 and CDR2: LNHDA, SQIVND (reference sequence). With V trimmed by 5 bases and J by 2 bases, 2 bases remained unmatched. The CDR3 extends over 14 amino acids. CDR3 loop: CASSSTGGNQPQHF. The CDR3 DNA reads TGTGCCAGTAGTTCGACAGGGGGCAATCAGCCCCAGCATTTT. The variable domain in full, with the rest retrieved from reference TRBV19 and TRBJ1-5, is DGGITQSPKYLFRKEGQNVTLSCEQNLNHDAMYWYRQDPGQGLRLIYYSQIVNDFQKGDIAEGYSVSREKKESFPLTVTSAQKNPTAFYLCASSSTGGNQPQHFGDGTRLSIL.

The chain has TRBV30 and TRBJ2-7; 8 nucleotides agree with TRBD1. In germline, CDR1 is GTSNPN, CDR2 SVGIG (reference sequence). The CDR3 has 12 amino acids. V gave up 3 bases and J gave up 6 bases; unmatched junction bases: 4. The CDR3 protein is CAWSPTGGEQYF. CDR3 in DNA: TGTGCCTGGAGCCCAACAGGGGGCGAGCAGTACTTC.

This clone was counted only a few times. The DNA for the CDR3 is TGTGCCAGCAGGGAGCGGGAGGGCCGGGAGACCCAGTACTTC. It is translated as CASREREGRETQYF. J is TRBJ2-5 and V is TRBV2; 10 nucleotides match TRBD2. Unmatched junction bases numbered 6, after V lost 6 bases and J lost 5 bases. Germline assignment: CDR1 SNHLY and CDR2 FYNNEI. The CDR3 consists of 14 residues.

This clone was seen a handful of times. The chain joins TRBV30 to TRBJ2-3; D is possibly TRBD2 (5 bases). The germline V and J ends were trimmed by 2 bases and 8 bases, with 11 bases remaining between them. The CDR3 covers 12 residues. CDR1 GTSNPN and CDR2 SVGIG come from the germline V gene (reference sequence). As DNA, the CDR3 is TGTGCCTGGAGTTTGAGGGTCGGTACGCAGTATTTT. Protein: CAWSLRVGTQYF.

The chain is built from TRBV14 and TRBJ1-5; D perhaps matches TRBD1 (6 bases). The V gene lost 7 bases and the J gene lost 3 bases, with 10 bases spanning the gap. The germline CDR1 and CDR2 sequences are SGHDN and FVKESK. The length of the CDR3 is 13 residues. The CDR3 loop reads CASTQGTNQPQHF. The DNA for the CDR3 is TGTGCCAGCACCCAGGGGACCAATCAGCCCCAGCATTTT.

V usage is TRBV7-8 and J usage is TRBJ1-1; D not resolved. The V end was cut by 2 bases, the J end by 1 base, with 5 bases between. CDR3 length: 13 residues. Germline V CDR1 and CDR2: SGHVS, FQNEAQ. In DNA form, the CDR3 reads TGTGCCAGCAGCTTAATGCCGAACACTGAAGCTTTCTTT. The encoded protein is CASSLMPNTEAFF.

The chain links TRBV6-6 to TRBJ1-5; D not resolved. The CDR3 has 14 residues. From germline, CDR1 is MNHNY and CDR2 SVGAGI (reference sequence). V lost 0 bases to trimming and J lost 5 bases, with 8 bases between them. CDR3 sequence: CASSYSSSYQPQHF. The CDR3 DNA reads as TGTGCCAGCAGTTACTCGAGTTCATATCAGCCCCAGCATTTT.

This clone showed up just a few times. The J gene is TRBJ1-5, the V gene TRBV4-2, with D possibly being TRBD1 (5 bases). V was shortened by 1 base and J by 4 bases, with 14 bases between the two germline ends. The germline CDR1 and CDR2 sequences are LGHNA and YNFKEQ. The CDR3 length is 16 residues. The CDR3 protein is CASSQGEGVGNQPQHF. The CDR3 nucleotides read TGTGCCAGCAGCCAAGGTGAAGGGGTGGGAAATCAGCCCCAGCATTTT.

The chain joins TRBV5-1 to TRBJ1-5, with a possible D match to TRBD1 (5 bases). CDR1 SGHRS and CDR2 YFSETQ come from the germline V gene. The CDR3 runs to 15 residues. The V gene lost 0 bases and the J gene lost 0 bases, with 7 bases spanning the gap. The CDR3: CASSLGQNSNQPQHF. The CDR3 DNA follows: TGCGCCAGCAGCTTGGGACAGAATAGCAATCAGCCCCAGCATTTT.

In its sample, this clone was seen a few times. This chain links TRBV29-1 with TRBJ2-1; possible D gene TRBD1, 6 bases. The CDR3 length is 13 residues. The V and J ends lost 6 bases and 4 bases respectively, with 13 bases between them. CDR1 and CDR2 from the germline V gene are SQVTM and ANQGSEA. CDR3: CSVPLTGYNEQFF. CDR3 DNA sequence: TGCAGCGTACCCCTAACAGGGTACAATGAGCAGTTCTTC.

In DNA form, the CDR3 reads TGTGCAAGTCGCTTAGAGCGGGCCCTCAGAGACTATGGCTACACCTTC. As protein: CASRLERALRDYGYTF. This chain links TRBV12-2 with TRBJ1-2. TRBV12-2 is a recognized pseudogene. CDR3 length: 16 residues.

In this sample, this clone turned up a few times. The chain couples TRBV5-1 to TRBJ2-7, with 10 bases lining up with TRBD1. CDR3 length equals 14 residues. From germline, CDR1 is SGHRS and CDR2 YFSETQ. Germline trimming cut 6 bases from V and 3 bases from J; bases unmatched to any gene: 6. CDR3 DNA sequence: TGCGCCAGCAAGGGACAGGGGCCTTACTACGAGCAGTACTTC. It is translated as CASKGQGPYYEQYF.

This clone has more than one count but fewer than ten. The chain carries TRBV2 and TRBJ1-2; 8 bases match TRBD1. Per the germline V gene, CDR1 is SNHLY and CDR2 is FYNNEI. The CDR3 spans 14 residues. After removal of 7 bases from V and 1 base from J, the junction contained 5 bases not matched to a gene. In DNA form, the CDR3 reads TGTGCCAGCAACCGACAGGGGCTTAACTATGGCTACACCTTC. Its translation: CASNRQGLNYGYTF.

The gene calls are TRBV27 and TRBJ1-6, with TRBD1 matching 7 bases. From germline, CDR1 is MNHEY and CDR2 SMNVEV (reference sequence). The junction had 6 bases not matched to a gene; V was cut back by 4 bases and J by 0 bases. The CDR3 contains 17 residues. The CDR3 reads CASSSPRDSSYNSPLHF. The CDR3 DNA follows: TGTGCCAGCAGTTCTCCCAGGGACAGCTCCTATAATTCACCCCTCCACTTT.

There are a few counts of this clone. This rearrangement joins TRBV7-9 to TRBJ2-2, with D perhaps assigned TRBD1 or TRBD2 (5 bases each). The CDR3 runs 15 residues. The germline V gene has CDR1 SEHNR and CDR2 FQNEAQ (reference sequence). Trimming pared 4 bases from V and 7 bases from J, leaving 16 bases between. DNA of the CDR3: TGTGCCAGCAGCTCCAGGGCAGTTGGGGGCGGGGAGCTGTTTTTT. The encoded protein is CASSSRAVGGGELFF.

The J gene is TRBJ1-4, the V gene TRBV6-6; 7 bases fit TRBD1. Germline values: CDR1 MNHNY, CDR2 SVGAGI (reference sequence). V lost 2 bases and J lost 8; bases outside the gene matches: 5. This CDR3 is built from 14 residues. CDR3 bases: TGTGCCAGCAGTTACATCGGCAGGGGGGAAAAACTGTTTTTT. This sequence encodes CASSYIGRGEKLFF.

The V call is TRBV15, the J call TRBJ1-2; D remains ambiguous. Germline CDR1 LNHNV, CDR2 YYDKDF (reference sequence). Trimming removed 0 bases from V and 5 bases from J, with 7 bases in between. The CDR3 runs to 13 residues. This CDR3 reads CATSRDSLYGYTF. The CDR3 DNA follows: TGTGCCACCAGCAGAGATTCTCTATATGGCTACACCTTC. The variable domain in full, with the rest retrieved from reference TRBV15 and TRBJ1-2, is DAMVIQNPRYQVTQFGKPVTLSCSQTLNHNVMYWYQQKSSQAPKLLFHYYDKDFNNEADTPDNFQSRRPNTSFCFLDIRSPGLGDTAMYLCATSRDSLYGYTFGSGTRLTVV.

This chain's CDR3 is CASSLEAGYEQYF. The DNA of the CDR3 is TGTGCCAGCAGCTTAGAGGCAGGGTACGAGCAGTACTTC. The chain has TRBV11-3 and TRBJ2-7; D may be TRBD1 (5 bases). The ends were cut back, 0 bases at V and 4 bases at J, with 7 bases in the middle. Germline CDR1 SGHNT, CDR2 YENEEA. This CDR3 region has 13 residues.

V usage is TRBV5-1 and J usage is TRBJ2-7; a weak D match, TRBD1 (6 bases). V gave up 4 bases and J gave up 5 bases, with 13 bases separating them. Per the germline V gene, CDR1 is SGHRS and CDR2 is YFSETQ. The CDR3 has 13 residues. The CDR3 spells CASSGQDRHEQYF. Written as DNA, the CDR3 is TGCGCCAGCAGCGGCCAGGACAGACACGAGCAGTACTTC.

The rearrangement joins TRBV20-1 to TRBJ1-5; no reliable D call. The germline V and J ends were trimmed by 3 bases and 5 bases, with 5 bases remaining between them. Per germline, CDR1 DFQATT and CDR2 SNEGSKA (reference sequence). The CDR3 spans 11 residues. Written as DNA, the CDR3 is TGCAGTGCTAGTCAATATCAGCCCCAGCATTTT. Translation gives CSASQYQPQHF.

The chain uses TRBV2 and TRBJ2-7; D gene unclear. The CDR3 has 12 residues. Germline V lookup: CDR1 SNHLY, CDR2 FYNNEI. Trimming took 3 bases from V and 4 from J, leaving 7 bases between them. Here the CDR3 reads CASSESGYEQYF. The CDR3 DNA sequence: TGTGCCAGCAGTGAGTCTGGGTACGAGCAGTACTTC.

This clone is medium-sized (0.01 to 0.1%) by share. The CDR3 loop is CASSFSAGQGNEKLFF. The CDR3 DNA sequence: TGTGCCAGTAGTTTCTCGGCGGGGCAGGGCAATGAAAAACTGTTTTTT. V gene TRBV19 combines with J gene TRBJ1-4; tentatively, D is TRBD1 (5 bases). Trimming took 5 bases from V and 5 from J, leaving 18 bases between them. Germline CDR1 reads LNHDA; CDR2 reads SQIVND (reference sequence). The CDR3 is made up of 16 amino acids.

This rearrangement joins TRBV5-1 to TRBJ1-4, with D unclear. V lost 0 bases, J lost 7 bases, and 7 bases lay in between. Germline values: CDR1 SGHRS, CDR2 YFSETQ. The CDR3 sequence is 13 residues long. Here the CDR3 reads CASSLAGSEKLFF. DNA for the CDR3: TGCGCCAGCAGCTTGGCCGGGAGTGAAAAACTGTTTTTT.